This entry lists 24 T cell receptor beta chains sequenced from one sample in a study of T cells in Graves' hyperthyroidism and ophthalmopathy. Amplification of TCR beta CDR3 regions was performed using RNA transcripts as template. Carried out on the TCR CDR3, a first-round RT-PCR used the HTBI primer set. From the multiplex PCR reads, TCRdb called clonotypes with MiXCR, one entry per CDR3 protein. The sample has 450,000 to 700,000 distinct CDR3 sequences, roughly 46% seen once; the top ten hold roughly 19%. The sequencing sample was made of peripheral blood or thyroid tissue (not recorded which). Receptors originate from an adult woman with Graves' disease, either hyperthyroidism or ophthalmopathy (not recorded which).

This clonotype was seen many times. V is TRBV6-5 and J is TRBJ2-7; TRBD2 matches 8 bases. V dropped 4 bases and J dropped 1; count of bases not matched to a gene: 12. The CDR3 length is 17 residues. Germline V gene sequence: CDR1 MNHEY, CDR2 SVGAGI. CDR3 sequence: CASSSPRSAGASYEQYF. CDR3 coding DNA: TGTGCCAGCAGTTCCCCTCGGTCAGCGGGGGCTTCCTACGAGCAGTACTTC.

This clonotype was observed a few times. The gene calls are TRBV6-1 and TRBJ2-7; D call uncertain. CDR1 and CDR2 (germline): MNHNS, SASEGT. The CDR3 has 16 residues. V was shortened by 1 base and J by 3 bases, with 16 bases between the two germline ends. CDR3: CASSEGVRPVDYEQYF. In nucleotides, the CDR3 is TGTGCCAGCAGTGAAGGAGTCAGGCCGGTGGACTACGAGCAGTACTTC.

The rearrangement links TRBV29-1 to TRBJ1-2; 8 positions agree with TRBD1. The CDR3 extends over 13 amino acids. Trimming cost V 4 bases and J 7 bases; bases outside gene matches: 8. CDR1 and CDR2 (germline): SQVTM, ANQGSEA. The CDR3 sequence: CSVAIQGVGGYTF. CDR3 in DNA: TGCAGCGTTGCGATACAGGGGGTCGGTGGCTACACCTTC.

In DNA, the CDR3 is TGTGCCAGCAGACAAGGGGACAGGGACCATAGCAATCAGCCCCAGCATTTT. This encodes CASRQGDRDHSNQPQHF. The chain links TRBV12-3 or TRBV12-4 to TRBJ1-5; TRBD1 aligns across 9 bases. The CDR3 has 17 amino acids. The trim removed 6 bases at V and 0 bases at J, leaving 9 bases unmatched.

The CDR3 bases are TGTGCCATCAGGAGAGGACAGGGGGGGGTCCAAGAGACCCAGTACTTC. Protein sequence: CAIRRGQGGVQETQYF. The V and J genes are TRBV12-3 or TRBV12-4 and TRBJ2-5; TRBD1 aligns across 10 bases. The length of the CDR3 is 16 residues. Trimming at V came to 10 bases and at J to 1 base, leaving 12 bases not matched to a gene.

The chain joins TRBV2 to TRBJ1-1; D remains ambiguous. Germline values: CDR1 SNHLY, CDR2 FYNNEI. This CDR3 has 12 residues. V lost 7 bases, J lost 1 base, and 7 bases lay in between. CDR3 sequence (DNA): TGTGCCAGCAACGGACCGAACACTGAAGCTTTCTTT. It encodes CASNGPNTEAFF.

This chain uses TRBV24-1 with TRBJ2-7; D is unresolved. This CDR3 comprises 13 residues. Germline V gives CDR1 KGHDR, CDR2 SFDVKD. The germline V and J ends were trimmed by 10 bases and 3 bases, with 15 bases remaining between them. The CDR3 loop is CATRAVWVYEQYF. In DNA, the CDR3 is TGTGCCACGCGAGCCGTTTGGGTCTACGAGCAGTACTTC.

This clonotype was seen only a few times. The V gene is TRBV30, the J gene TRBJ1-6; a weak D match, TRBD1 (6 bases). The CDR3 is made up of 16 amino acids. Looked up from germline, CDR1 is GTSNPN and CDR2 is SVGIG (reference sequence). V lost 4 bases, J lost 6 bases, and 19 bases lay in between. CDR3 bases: TGTGCCTGGACGGACGGTTTCTTGGGGGCTAATTCACCCCTCCACTTT. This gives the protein CAWTDGFLGANSPLHF.

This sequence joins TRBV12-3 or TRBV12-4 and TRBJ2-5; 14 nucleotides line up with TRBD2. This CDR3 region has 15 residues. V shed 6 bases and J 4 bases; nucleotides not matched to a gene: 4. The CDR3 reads CASRPTSGGAETQYF. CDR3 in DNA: TGTGCCAGCAGGCCGACTAGCGGGGGGGCAGAGACCCAGTACTTC.

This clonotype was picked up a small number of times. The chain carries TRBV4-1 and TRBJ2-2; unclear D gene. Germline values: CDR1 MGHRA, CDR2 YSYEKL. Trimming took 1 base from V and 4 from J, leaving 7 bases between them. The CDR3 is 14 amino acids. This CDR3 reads CASSQVISTGELFF. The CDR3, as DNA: TGCGCCAGCAGCCAAGTCATTTCCACCGGGGAGCTGTTTTTT.

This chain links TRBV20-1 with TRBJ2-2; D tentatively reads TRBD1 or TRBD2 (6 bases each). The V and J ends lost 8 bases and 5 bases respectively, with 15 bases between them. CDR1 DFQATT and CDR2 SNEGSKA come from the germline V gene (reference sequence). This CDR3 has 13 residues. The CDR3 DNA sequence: TGCAGTACCTACGGGGGCGGAACCGGGGAGCTGTTTTTT. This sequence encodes CSTYGGGTGELFF.

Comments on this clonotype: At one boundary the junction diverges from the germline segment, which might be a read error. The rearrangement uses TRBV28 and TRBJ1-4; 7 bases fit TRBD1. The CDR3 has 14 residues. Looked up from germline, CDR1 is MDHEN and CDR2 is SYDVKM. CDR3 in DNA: TGTGCCAGCAGTCTCCGGGACAGACATGAAAAACTGTTCTTT. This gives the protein CASSLRDRHEKLFF.

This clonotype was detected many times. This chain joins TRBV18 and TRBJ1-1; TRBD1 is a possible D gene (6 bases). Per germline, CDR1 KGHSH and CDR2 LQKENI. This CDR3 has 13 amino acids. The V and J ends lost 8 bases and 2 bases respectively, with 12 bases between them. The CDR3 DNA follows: TGTGCCAGCGAACAGGGTTCAAACACTGAAGCTTTCTTT. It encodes CASEQGSNTEAFF.

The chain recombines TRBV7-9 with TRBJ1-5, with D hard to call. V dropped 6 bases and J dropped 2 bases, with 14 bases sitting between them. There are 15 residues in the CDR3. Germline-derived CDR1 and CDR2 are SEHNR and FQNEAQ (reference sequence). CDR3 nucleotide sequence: TGTGCCAGCAGTGAACAACTTAGGGGCAATCAGCCCCAGCATTTT. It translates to CASSEQLRGNQPQHF. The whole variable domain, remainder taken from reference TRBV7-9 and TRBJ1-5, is DTGVSQNPRHKITKRGQNVTFRCDPISEHNRLYWYRQTLGQGPEFLTYFQNEAQLEKSRLLSDRFSAERPKGSFSTLEIQRTEQGDSAMYLCASSEQLRGNQPQHFGDGTRLSIL.

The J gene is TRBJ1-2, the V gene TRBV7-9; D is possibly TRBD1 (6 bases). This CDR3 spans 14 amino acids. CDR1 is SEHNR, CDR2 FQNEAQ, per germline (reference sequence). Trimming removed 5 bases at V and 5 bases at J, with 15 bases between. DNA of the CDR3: TGTGCCAGCAGCCATATCCCCGGGACATATGGCTACACCTTC. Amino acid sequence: CASSHIPGTYGYTF.

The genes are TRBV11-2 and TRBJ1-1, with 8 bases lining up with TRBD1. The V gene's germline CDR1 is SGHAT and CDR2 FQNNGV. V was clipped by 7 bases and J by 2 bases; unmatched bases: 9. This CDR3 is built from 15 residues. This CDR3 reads CASTQTGEINTEAFF. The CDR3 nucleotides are TGTGCCAGCACGCAGACAGGGGAAATAAACACTGAAGCTTTCTTT. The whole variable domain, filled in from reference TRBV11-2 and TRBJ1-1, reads EAGVAQSPRYKIIEKRQSVAFWCNPISGHATLYWYQQILGQGPKLLIQFQNNGVVDDSQLPKDRFSAERLKGVDSTLKIQPAKLEDSAVYLCASTQTGEINTEAFFGQGTRLTVV.

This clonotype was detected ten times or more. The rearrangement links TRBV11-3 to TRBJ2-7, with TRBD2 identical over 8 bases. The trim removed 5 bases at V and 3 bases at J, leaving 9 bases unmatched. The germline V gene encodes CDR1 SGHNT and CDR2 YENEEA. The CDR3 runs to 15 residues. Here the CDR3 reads CASSLRSGTSYEQYF. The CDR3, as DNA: TGTGCCAGCAGCCTCCGGTCTGGGACTAGCTACGAGCAGTACTTC.

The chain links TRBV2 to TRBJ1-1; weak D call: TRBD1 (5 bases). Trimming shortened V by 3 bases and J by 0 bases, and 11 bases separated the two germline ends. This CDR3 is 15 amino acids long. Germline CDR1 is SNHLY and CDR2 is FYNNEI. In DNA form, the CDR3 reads TGTGCCAGCAGTGACTCGACGGGGGTGAACACTGAAGCTTTCTTT. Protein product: CASSDSTGVNTEAFF. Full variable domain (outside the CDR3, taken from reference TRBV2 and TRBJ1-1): EPEVTQTPSHQVTQMGQEVILRCVPISNHLYFYWYRQILGQKVEFLVSFYNNEISEKSEIFDDQFSVERPDGSNFTLKIRSTKLEDSAMYFCASSDSTGVNTEAFFGQGTRLTVV.

This CDR3 is CASSFRGRTNTEAFF. As DNA, the CDR3 is TGCGCCAGCAGCTTCCGGGGACGGACGAACACTGAAGCTTTCTTT. V and J are TRBV5-1 and TRBJ1-1; D is perhaps TRBD1 (5 bases). The CDR3 has 15 residues. Per germline, CDR1 SGHRS and CDR2 YFSETQ. V shed 2 bases and J shed 1 base, with 12 bases lying between them.

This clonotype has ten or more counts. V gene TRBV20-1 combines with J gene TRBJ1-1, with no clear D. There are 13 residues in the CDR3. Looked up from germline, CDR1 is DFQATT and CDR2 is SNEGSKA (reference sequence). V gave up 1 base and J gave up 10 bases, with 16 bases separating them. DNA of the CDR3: TGCAGTGCTAGAGTAAGCCCGCCGCTGGGAGCTTTCTTT. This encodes CSARVSPPLGAFF.

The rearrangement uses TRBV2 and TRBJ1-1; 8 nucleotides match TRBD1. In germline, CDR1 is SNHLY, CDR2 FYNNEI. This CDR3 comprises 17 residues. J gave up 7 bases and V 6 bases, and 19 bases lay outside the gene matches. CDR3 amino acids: CASSPGGADTGSYEAFF. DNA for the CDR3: TGTGCCAGCAGCCCAGGGGGCGCGGACACTGGAAGCTATGAAGCTTTCTTT.

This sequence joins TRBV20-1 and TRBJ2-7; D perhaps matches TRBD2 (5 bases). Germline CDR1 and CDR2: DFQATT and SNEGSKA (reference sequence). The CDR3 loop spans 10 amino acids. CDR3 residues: CSGVVIEQYF. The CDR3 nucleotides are TGCAGCGGGGTCGTGATCGAGCAGTACTTC.

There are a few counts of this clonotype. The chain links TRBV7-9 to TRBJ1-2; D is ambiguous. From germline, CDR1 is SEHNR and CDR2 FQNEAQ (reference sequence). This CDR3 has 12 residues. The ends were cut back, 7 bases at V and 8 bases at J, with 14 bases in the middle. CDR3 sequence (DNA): TGTGCCAGCACCCCGGAGGAAGGCGGCTACACCTTC. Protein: CASTPEEGGYTF.

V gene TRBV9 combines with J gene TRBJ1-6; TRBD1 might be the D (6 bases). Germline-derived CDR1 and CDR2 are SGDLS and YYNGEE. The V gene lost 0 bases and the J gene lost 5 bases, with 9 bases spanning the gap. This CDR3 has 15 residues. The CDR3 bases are TGTGCCAGCAGCGTAGGGACAGTAAATAATTCACCCCTCCACTTT. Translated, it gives CASSVGTVNNSPLHF.